Presented here are 15 T cell receptor beta chains from one specimen sequenced in a study of cytomegalovirus exposure and HLA in healthy donors. Use of 60 Vbeta and 13 Jbeta primers characterized the PCR. TCRdb's table, derived via immunoSEQ multiplex PCR, lists solely in-frame clones and lacks some. Reported are 170,000 or so clones; the ten largest clones contain roughly 2%. Material for sequencing was PBMCs. These receptors were collected from a man aged 30 to 45 in good health and CMV-seronegative.

The V and J genes are TRBV19 and TRBJ1-4, with 7 bases lining up with TRBD1. V dropped 6 bases and J dropped 2; count of bases not matched to a gene: 6. The CDR3 totals 15 residues. Germline V lookup: CDR1 LNHDA, CDR2 SQIVND (reference sequence). The CDR3 loop is CASRLTGVTNEKLFF. CDR3 sequence (DNA): TGTGCCAGTAGGCTTACAGGGGTCACTAATGAAAAACTGTTTTTT.

The J gene is TRBJ2-5, the V gene TRBV25-1; perhaps TRBD2 as D (6 bases). The CDR3 is 15 amino acids. Deletions cut 6 bases from V and 2 bases from J, with 16 bases between. The germline gives CDR1 MGHDK, CDR2 SYGVNS. The CDR3 loop reads CASSAFGRPQETQYF. As DNA, the CDR3 is TGTGCCAGCAGCGCGTTCGGGAGACCGCAAGAGACCCAGTACTTC.

The CDR3, as DNA: TGTGCCAGCAGCTTCCGGGGGAAGACCGGGGAGCTGTTTTTT. Its protein is CASSFRGKTGELFF. The chain links TRBV7-7 to TRBJ2-2; a possible D gene is TRBD2 (6 bases). The CDR3 consists of 14 residues. Looked up from germline, CDR1 is SSHAT and CDR2 is FNYEAQ (reference sequence). Trimming took 3 bases from V and 5 from J, leaving 10 bases between them.

As regards this clone: The sample contains more than one DNA sequence encoding this CDR3. The gene calls are TRBV5-1 and TRBJ1-5; D remains unclear. The CDR3 covers 14 residues. V was trimmed by 0 bases and J by 3 bases, leaving 7 bases between them. Germline V gives CDR1 SGHRS, CDR2 YFSETQ. The CDR3, as DNA: TGCGCCAGCAGCTTGGGGGAGATCAATCAGCCCCAGCATTTT. Encoded protein: CASSLGEINQPQHF.

The genes are TRBV11-2 and TRBJ2-7; 7 bases fit TRBD1. The CDR3 spans 15 residues. Trimming at V came to 0 bases and at J to 2 bases, leaving 4 bases not matched to a gene. Germline V gene lookup returns CDR1 SGHAT and CDR2 FQNNGV. The CDR3 spells CASSLDLDRAYEQYF. The CDR3 DNA reads TGTGCCAGCAGCTTAGATCTAGACAGGGCCTACGAGCAGTACTTC.

V gene TRBV7-2 combines with J gene TRBJ2-3; no clear D gene. CDR1 and CDR2 (germline): SGHTA, FQGNSA. The CDR3 is 14 amino acids. Trimming shortened V by 3 bases and J by 2 bases, and 9 bases separated the two germline ends. The CDR3 DNA follows: TGTGCCAGCAGCTTTGTTCAGGCCACAGATACGCAGTATTTT. Translation gives CASSFVQATDTQYF.

The chain recombines TRBV28 with TRBJ2-2; TRBD2 might be the D (5 bases). This CDR3 has 15 residues. Trimming shortened V by 1 base and J by 5 bases, and 11 bases separated the two germline ends. Germline CDR1 is MDHEN and CDR2 is SYDVKM. The CDR3 DNA is TGTGCCAGCAGTTTATTCTCGGACTTGACCGGGGAGCTGTTTTTT. Its protein product is CASSLFSDLTGELFF. Combining the CDR3 with reference TRBV28 and TRBJ2-2 gives the whole variable domain DVKVTQSSRYLVKRTGEKVFLECVQDMDHENMFWYRQDPGLGLRLIYFSYDVKMKEKGDIPEGYSVSREKKERFSLILESASTNQTSMYLCASSLFSDLTGELFFGEGSRLTVL.

The chain employs TRBV19 and TRBJ1-3; D perhaps matches TRBD1 (6 bases). The germline V and J ends were trimmed by 4 bases and 2 bases, with 18 bases remaining between them. CDR3 length: 17 amino acids. CDR1 and CDR2 (germline): LNHDA, SQIVND (reference sequence). CDR3 coding DNA: TGTGCCAGTAGTAAACCGTCACAGGGTTTTGCTGGAAACACCATATATTTT. Its protein is CASSKPSQGFAGNTIYF. Filled out from reference TRBV19 and TRBJ1-3, the complete variable domain reads DGGITQSPKYLFRKEGQNVTLSCEQNLNHDAMYWYRQDPGQGLRLIYYSQIVNDFQKGDIAEGYSVSREKKESFPLTVTSAQKNPTAFYLCASSKPSQGFAGNTIYFGEGSWLTVV.

CDR3 sequence reads: CASSPRPGGWTEAFF. In DNA form, the CDR3 reads TGTGCCAGCAGCCCACGACCGGGAGGTTGGACTGAAGCTTTCTTT. The chain uses TRBV7-9 and TRBJ1-1; D not resolved. This CDR3 is built from 15 residues. V lost 5 bases, J lost 5 bases, and 18 bases lay in between. Germline V lookup: CDR1 SEHNR, CDR2 FQNEAQ (reference sequence).

The rearrangement links TRBV29-1 to TRBJ2-5; 8 nucleotides agree with TRBD1. CDR3 length: 13 residues. V lost 7 bases and J lost 4; bases outside the gene matches: 8. CDR1 is SQVTM and CDR2 is ANQGSEA in the germline V gene. The CDR3 bases are TGCAGCGGTGACAGGGGCAGAGGAGAGACCCAGTACTTC. The encoded protein is CSGDRGRGETQYF.

The V call is TRBV7-6, the J call TRBJ2-3; a weak D match, TRBD1 (5 bases). This CDR3 is built from 12 residues. Trimming removed 5 bases from V and 8 bases from J, with 11 bases in between. Germline lookup yields CDR1 SGHVS and CDR2 FNYEAQ. The CDR3, as DNA: TGTGCCAGCAGCCACCAGCAGGGTACGCAGTATTTT. Its translation: CASSHQQGTQYF.

The chain has TRBV10-3 and TRBJ2-1; 16 positions match TRBD2. There are 15 residues in the CDR3. J gave up 6 bases and V 10 bases, and 6 bases lay outside the gene matches. From germline, CDR1 is ENHRY and CDR2 SYGVKD. CDR3 DNA sequence: TGTGCCACCGGGACTAGCGGGAGGGGCCTCAATGAGCAGTTCTTC. Amino acid sequence: CATGTSGRGLNEQFF.

Comments on this clone: This sample includes further DNA sequences coding for the same CDR3. The chain is built from TRBV7-9 and TRBJ2-3, with 7 bases matching TRBD1. The J segment lost 2 bases and the V segment lost 5 bases, leaving 13 bases of the junction unmatched. Germline V gives CDR1 SEHNR, CDR2 FQNEAQ (reference sequence). This CDR3 has 17 residues. CDR3 residues: CASSLLFTGETTDTQYF. CDR3 coding DNA: TGTGCCAGCAGCCTACTATTTACAGGGGAAACCACAGATACGCAGTATTTT.

This rearrangement joins TRBV5-4 to TRBJ1-1; D not resolved. The germline CDR1 and CDR2 sequences are SGHNT and YYREEE (reference sequence). This CDR3 spans 14 amino acids. V lost 1 base and J lost 2, with 9 bases in between. CDR3 nucleotides: TGTGCCAGCAGCTTGCGTACAGCTAACACTGAAGCTTTCTTT. This translates into CASSLRTANTEAFF.

As to this clone: A junction boundary mismatches the germline segment, possibly from a read error. The rearrangement links TRBV11-2 to TRBJ1-2; no reliable D call. The germline CDR1 and CDR2 sequences are SGHAT and FQNNGV. CDR3 length: 12 residues. CDR3 sequence reads: CASSFSLVGVAF. Written as DNA, the CDR3 is TGTGCCAGCAGCTTTAGCCTGGTAGGAGTCGCCTTC.